This T cell receptor beta chain originates from a study of PD-1 blockade in classical Hodgkin lymphoma. Every patient experienced relapse after autologous stem cell transplantation, and brentuximab vedotin exposure varied. Sequencing was performed with immunoSEQ multiplex PCR; in TCRdb, only in-frame clones are kept and a portion is missing. The data show about 66,000 clones, over 55% seen once. Sequenced material: peripheral blood mononuclear cells (PBMCs), taken before the second cycle of nivolumab. The TCR comes from a human donor with classical Hodgkin lymphoma.

CDR3 sequence reads: CASSKARGSGSTDTQYF. The CDR3 region has the DNA TGTGCCAGCAGCAAAGCGAGGGGTAGCGGTAGCACAGATACGCAGTATTTT. V gene TRBV21-1 combines with J gene TRBJ2-3; the table's D call, TRBD2, was not checked against the DNA. TRBV21-1 is listed as a pseudogene. The CDR3 is made up of 17 amino acids.